This T cell receptor beta chain appears in the sequencing data of a study of esophageal squamous cell carcinoma under preoperative chemotherapy (dated by TCRdb to the late 2010s). About the study as a whole: The study profiled TCR repertoires of both peripheral blood T cells and tumor-infiltrating lymphocytes. The study assessed how paclitaxel-nedaplatin chemotherapy affected T-cell receptor repertoires in patients with esophageal squamous cell carcinoma. Roughly 5 patients with primary esophageal squamous cell carcinoma made up the cohort. Repertoires from samples obtained before paclitaxel-nedaplatin therapy were compared with repertoires from samples obtained after paclitaxel-nedaplatin therapy. What the authors observed across the whole study: Immediate and substantial changes in clonotype frequency were induced by paclitaxel-nedaplatin therapy, and contraction rather than amplification was more likely to be observed among abundant clones. TCR diversity increased significantly in peripheral T cells after chemotherapy, but not in tumor-infiltrating lymphocytes. Post-treatment tumor-infiltrating lymphocytes appeared to be derived in part from peripheral T cells migrating into the tumor, rather than solely from local clonal changes. A small cohort was used, with only 4 to 6 patients with esophageal squamous cell carcinoma being analyzed.

The label giving this sample's time point can be read as: before preoperative PTX-NDP chemotherapy. Patients received paclitaxel-nedaplatin as preoperative chemotherapy before surgery. Measured from the cysteine to the phenylalanine, the CDR3 is 14 residues long. Only the CDR3 DNA stays, 42 bases, in frame from base 1. With respect to this clonotype: Its antigen is not yet known. No clone much larger than this one lies a single base away; base qualities are absent.

Library generation was performed with PCR. Sequencer: HiSeq X Ten. High-throughput sequencing was used to characterize TCR repertoires. Using fastp trimming at Q25 and MiXCR clonotype assembly, TCRdb reanalyzed the public sequencing data and kept in-frame beta chains. Entries are consolidated by CDR3 protein sequence, retaining the most common genes and DNA. The table for this sample lists approximately 12,000 distinct CDR3 sequences; roughly half of them were counted only once. The top ten clones comprise 15% to 20% of the sample. Sample collection occurred from a patient given preoperative chemotherapy. The chain is encoded by TRBV12-3 or TRBV12-4 joined to TRBJ2-1, with a tentative D call of TRBD1 or TRBD2, each matching 5 bases. The J call may not be correct, given that the DNA end is closer to TRBJ2-7. This clonotype originated in a human donor with esophageal squamous cell carcinoma. The donor label of this sample is uncertain. The bases are TGTGCCAGCAGTCACCGGGACCCATCCTACGAGCAGTACTTC. Its protein reads: CASSHRDPSYEQYF.